The next 15 T cell receptor beta chains were all read from a single sample in a study of CD8+CD57+ T cells in acquired aplastic anemia. CDR3 and TCR beta VDJ profiling relied on a genomic DNA template. TCRdb passed the reads through MiXCR, listing each CDR3 protein once. The top ten hold under 60% of the sample, which has 200,000 or so distinct CDR3 sequences, 65% seen once. Selection for sequencing was limited to patients who had shown CD8+CD57+ cell expansion by flow cytometry. What was sequenced was sorted CD4+, CD8+, or CD8+CD57+ T cells (not recorded which) from PBMCs. The receptors were gathered from a human donor with aplastic anemia.

The chain carries TRBV7-3 and TRBJ2-5, with no clear D. The V end lost 2 bases, the J end lost 5 bases, and 9 bases lay between the germline ends. The CDR3 covers 13 residues. Per the germline V gene, CDR1 is SGHTA and CDR2 is FQGTGA. CDR3 in amino acids: CASSLAPRETQYF. CDR3 sequence (DNA): TGTGCCAGCAGCTTAGCGCCTAGGGAGACCCAGTACTTC.

The V gene is TRBV14, the J gene TRBJ2-7; 10 nucleotides match TRBD1. The V gene end was trimmed by 2 bases and the J gene end by 1 base; junction bases not matched to a gene: 2. Per germline, CDR1 SGHDN and CDR2 FVKESK. The CDR3 runs to 15 residues. The CDR3 protein is CASSQRTGGSYEQYF. The CDR3 nucleotides are TGTGCCAGCAGCCAAAGGACAGGGGGGTCCTACGAGCAGTACTTC.

This clonotype has a handful of counts. The chain carries TRBV7-2 and TRBJ2-3; a possible D gene is TRBD2 (5 bases). CDR3 size: 14 residues. V shed 5 bases and J shed 4 bases, with 13 bases lying between them. Germline CDR1 is SGHTA and CDR2 is FQGNSA. The CDR3 bases are TGTGCCAGCAGCCTACTAGGATTTGCAGATACGCAGTATTTT. It translates to CASSLLGFADTQYF.

The chain joins TRBV2 to TRBJ1-1, with TRBD1 as a possible D gene (5 bases). V was clipped by 6 bases and J by 9 bases, with 17 bases between them. This CDR3 comprises 13 residues. Germline V gene lookup returns CDR1 SNHLY and CDR2 FYNNEI. The CDR3 loop is CASRLRDVDKAFF. The CDR3 coding sequence is TGTGCCAGCAGGCTCCGGGACGTTGACAAAGCTTTCTTT.

As concerns this clonotype: This likely comes from a read error, as the CDR3 has no conserved phenylalanine or tryptophan at its end. The V call is TRBV7-9, the J call TRBJ1-1, with no clear D. The V gene lost 1 base and the J gene lost 0 bases, with 9 bases spanning the gap. The germline V gene has CDR1 SEHNR and CDR2 FQNEAQ (reference sequence). The CDR3 contains 15 residues. Here the CDR3 reads CASSLGWVLNTEAFL. The CDR3 region has the DNA TGTGCCAGCAGCTTAGGTTGGGTTTTGAACACTGAAGCTTTCCTT.

This chain joins TRBV15 and TRBJ1-4, with TRBD1 matching over 10 bases. J was trimmed by 9 bases and V by 5 bases; bases with no gene match: 9. This CDR3 contains 15 residues. Germline CDR1 reads LNHNV; CDR2 reads YYDKDF (reference sequence). The chain's CDR3 is CATSAPGTGVQKLFF. CDR3 nucleotide sequence: TGTGCCACCAGCGCGCCCGGGACAGGGGTTCAAAAACTGTTTTTT.

This clonotype was seen ten or more times. A read error is likely, as this CDR3 ends without the conserved phenylalanine or tryptophan. The V gene is TRBV9, the J gene TRBJ2-7; tentatively, D is TRBD2 (6 bases). V lost 0 bases and J lost 2, with 12 bases in between. CDR1 is SGDLS and CDR2 is YYNGEE in the germline V gene. This CDR3 has 15 amino acids. The CDR3 spells CASSVGGASTYEQYL. CDR3 coding DNA: TGTGCCAGCAGCGTAGGCGGGGCCTCCACCTACGAGCAGTACCTC.

The chain carries TRBV20-1 and TRBJ2-7, with 16 bases fitting TRBD2. The DNA end lines up better with TRBJ2-5; the J call may be wrong. CDR1 DFQATT and CDR2 SNEGSKA come from the germline V gene (reference sequence). This CDR3 spans 16 amino acids. This CDR3 reads CSARGLAGGSRETQYF. CDR3 in DNA: TGCAGTGCTAGGGGACTAGCGGGGGGGTCTAGAGAGACCCAGTACTTC.

This sequence joins TRBV15 and TRBJ2-7; possible D gene TRBD1, 5 bases. The V gene's germline CDR1 is LNHNV and CDR2 YYDKDF (reference sequence). The V gene lost 4 bases and the J gene lost 2 bases, with 15 bases spanning the gap. The CDR3 totals 15 residues. CDR3 in amino acids: CATSTTRNRTYEQYF. DNA for the CDR3: TGTGCCACCAGCACAACACGCAACAGGACCTACGAGCAGTACTTC.

The gene calls are TRBV20-1 and TRBJ2-7; no reliable D call. Germline V gives CDR1 DFQATT, CDR2 SNEGSKA (reference sequence). With 0 bases removed from V and 0 bases from J, the gap between germline ends came to 6 bases. The CDR3 runs to 13 residues. CDR3 in DNA: TGCAGTGCTAGAGATAAGGGCTCCTACGAGCAGTACTTC. Protein: CSARDKGSYEQYF.

The V gene is TRBV9, the J gene TRBJ2-7, with D possibly TRBD2 on 5 matching bases. V lost 6 bases and J lost 5, with 12 bases in between. This CDR3 is 12 amino acids long. Germline CDR1 and CDR2: SGDLS and YYNGEE. The CDR3 DNA sequence: TGTGCCAGCACCGTCCGGGGAAACGAGCAGTACGTC. Protein sequence: CASTVRGNEQYV.

This clonotype has ten or more counts. This chain uses TRBV6-5 with TRBJ1-2; D unclear. This CDR3 spans 13 amino acids. The V gene's germline CDR1 is MNHEY and CDR2 SVGAGI. Trimming removed 2 bases from V and 6 bases from J, with 10 bases in between. The CDR3 here is CASSYMFRDGYTF. CDR3 coding DNA: TGTGCCAGCAGTTACATGTTCCGCGATGGCTACACCTTC.

The chain joins TRBV15 to TRBJ2-5; 7 nucleotides agree with TRBD2. V was pared by 0 bases and J by 3 bases, with 4 bases of the junction left unmatched. The CDR3 has 15 residues. The V gene's germline CDR1 is LNHNV and CDR2 YYDKDF (reference sequence). The DNA for the CDR3 is TGTGCCACCAGCAGAGATTCTAGCGGTGAAGAGACCCAGTACTTC. It translates to CATSRDSSGEETQYF.

The chain joins TRBV2 to TRBJ1-2, with D hard to call. Germline V gives CDR1 SNHLY, CDR2 FYNNEI. This CDR3 comprises 13 residues. Trimming left V 7 bases short and J 5 bases short, with 14 bases between. The CDR3: CASKSSEGYGYTF. In nucleotides, the CDR3 is TGTGCCAGCAAGTCGAGCGAGGGATATGGCTACACCTTC.

The rearrangement joins TRBV7-2 to TRBJ2-7; D is unclear. The CDR3 extends over 15 amino acids. Per the germline V gene, CDR1 is SGHTA and CDR2 is FQGNSA. V dropped 7 bases and J dropped 3 bases, with 19 bases sitting between them. The CDR3 is CASTPRVGGNYEQYF. The CDR3 DNA follows: TGTGCCAGCACCCCTCGCGTGGGTGGGAACTACGAGCAGTACTTC.